These 16 T cell receptor beta chains were sequenced from one sample in a study of blood T cell repertoires in COVID-19. Some clones are missing from TCRdb's copy, which holds only in-frame ones; the method was immunoSEQ multiplex PCR. The sample holds some 250,000 clones; around 90% are singletons and the top ten take about 0.74%. Sequencing was done on a sample of peripheral blood. The receptor set was obtained from a woman aged 25 to 39 with acute or convalescent COVID-19.

The rearrangement uses TRBV28 and TRBJ1-1; D is ambiguous. CDR1 and CDR2 from the germline V gene are MDHEN and SYDVKM. This CDR3 is 12 amino acids long. The V gene lost 8 bases and the J gene lost 0 bases, with 7 bases spanning the gap. In nucleotides, the CDR3 is TGTGCCAGCTCAGTTATGAACACTGAAGCTTTCTTT. This gives the protein CASSVMNTEAFF.

This clone was found once. CDR3 bases: TGTGCCTGGAGTGTAAGGTTAGCTAGTATCTACGAGCAGTACTTC. It translates to CAWSVRLASIYEQYF. V gene TRBV30 combines with J gene TRBJ2-7; D gene uncertain. Germline V gene data show CDR1 as GTSNPN and CDR2 as SVGIG (reference sequence). The CDR3 has 15 residues. V was trimmed by 0 bases and J by 3 bases, leaving 15 bases between them.

This chain joins TRBV19 and TRBJ1-5; D might be TRBD1 (6 bases). V dropped 5 bases and J dropped 6 bases, with 17 bases sitting between them. Germline CDR1 and CDR2: LNHDA and SQIVND (reference sequence). This CDR3 has 15 residues. In DNA form, the CDR3 reads TGTGCCAGTAGTGTCCCCAGGGGAAGCGGTCAGCCCCAGCATTTT. This gives the protein CASSVPRGSGQPQHF.

A single count supports this clone. This sequence joins TRBV19 and TRBJ2-2; no clear D. The V gene's germline CDR1 is LNHDA and CDR2 SQIVND (reference sequence). The CDR3 has 13 amino acids. The V gene lost 3 bases and the J gene lost 4 bases, with 6 bases spanning the gap. DNA of the CDR3: TGTGCCAGTAGTATCCAGTTCACCGGGGAGCTGTTTTTT. Protein sequence: CASSIQFTGELFF. The full variable domain, its missing parts supplied by reference TRBV19 and TRBJ2-2, is DGGITQSPKYLFRKEGQNVTLSCEQNLNHDAMYWYRQDPGQGLRLIYYSQIVNDFQKGDIAEGYSVSREKKESFPLTVTSAQKNPTAFYLCASSIQFTGELFFGEGSRLTVL.

This sequence joins TRBV18 and TRBJ2-1; 13 bases match TRBD2. Germline V gene sequence: CDR1 KGHSH, CDR2 LQKENI. The trim removed 3 bases at V and 1 base at J, leaving 6 bases unmatched. The CDR3 consists of 18 residues. CDR3 sequence: CASSPIWGLAGSYNEQFF. Here the CDR3 DNA reads TGTGCCAGCTCACCCATCTGGGGACTAGCGGGATCCTACAATGAGCAGTTCTTC.

This clone was seen just once. CDR3 loop: CASSRHLTGVQPQHF. As DNA, the CDR3 is TGTGCCAGCAGTCGACACTTGACAGGGGTCCAGCCCCAGCATTTT. The chain carries TRBV6-2 or TRBV6-3 and TRBJ1-5; 8 bases are a match to TRBD1. This CDR3 region has 15 residues. With V trimmed by 5 bases and J by 7 bases, 10 bases remained unmatched. Germline V lookup: CDR1 MNHEY, CDR2 SVGEGT.

This chain connects TRBV9 to TRBJ1-6; the match to TRBD1 covers 7 bases. Germline trimming cut 4 bases from V and 4 bases from J; bases unmatched to any gene: 11. The length of the CDR3 is 17 residues. In germline, CDR1 is SGDLS, CDR2 YYNGEE. The CDR3 DNA follows: TGTGCCAGCAGCCCGACAGGGTCATTAGGATATAATTCACCCCTCCACTTT. Encoded protein: CASSPTGSLGYNSPLHF. Drawing the rest from reference TRBV9 and TRBJ1-6, the complete variable domain is DSGVTQTPKHLITATGQRVTLRCSPRSGDLSVYWYQQSLDQGLQFLIQYYNGEERAKGNILERFSAQQFPDLHSELNLSSLELGDSALYFCASSPTGSLGYNSPLHFGNGTRLTVT.

This clone showed up just a few times. The V and J genes are TRBV6-4 and TRBJ2-1, with a weak D call TRBD1 (5 bases). CDR1 is MRHNA and CDR2 is SNTAGT in the germline V gene. CDR3 length: 15 residues. V lost 2 bases to trimming and J lost 3 bases, with 11 bases between them. The CDR3 spells CASSDNQGSYNEQFF. CDR3 in DNA: TGTGCCAGCAGTGACAATCAGGGCAGCTACAATGAGCAGTTCTTC.

This clone turned up a few times. CDR3 nucleotides: TGTGCCAGCAGTTACTCGAATTCTCTCCGGGACACATACTATCAGCCCCAGCATTTT. Its protein product is CASSYSNSLRDTYYQPQHF. The V call is TRBV6-2 or TRBV6-3, the J call TRBJ1-5, with a tentative D call TRBD1 (6 bases). V was shortened by 0 bases and J by 5 bases, with 23 bases between the two germline ends. This CDR3 has 19 amino acids. Germline CDR1 MNHEY, CDR2 SVGEGT.

The chain recombines TRBV9 with TRBJ1-1; 8 nucleotides match TRBD1. Germline V gene sequence: CDR1 SGDLS, CDR2 YYNGEE. The trim removed 1 base at V and 8 bases at J, leaving 10 bases unmatched. The CDR3 spans 15 residues. The CDR3 nucleotides read TGTGCCAGCAGCGTACAGGGGGCGAGTCACTACGAAGCTTTCTTT. Encoded protein: CASSVQGASHYEAFF.

The chain recombines TRBV19 with TRBJ1-1; D is possibly TRBD1 (5 bases). Per germline, CDR1 LNHDA and CDR2 SQIVND (reference sequence). V was clipped by 5 bases and J by 4 bases, with 11 bases between them. This CDR3 has 13 amino acids. CDR3 region: CASSREDITEAFF. The CDR3 DNA follows: TGTGCCAGTAGTCGAGAGGACATCACTGAAGCTTTCTTT.

The gene calls are TRBV30 and TRBJ2-2; TRBD2 aligns across 8 bases. J was trimmed by 5 bases and V by 2 bases; bases with no gene match: 7. This CDR3 is built from 15 residues. In germline, CDR1 is GTSNPN, CDR2 SVGIG (reference sequence). DNA for the CDR3: TGTGCCTGGAGTAACAGCGGGAGAGTGACCGGGGAGCTGTTTTTT. Its protein product is CAWSNSGRVTGELFF.

The chain uses TRBV6-2 or TRBV6-3 and TRBJ2-7, with 11 nucleotides matching TRBD2. Germline V gene lookup returns CDR1 MNHEY and CDR2 SVGEGT. This CDR3 is 16 amino acids long. The V gene end was trimmed by 6 bases and the J gene end by 2 bases; junction bases not matched to a gene: 9. CDR3 in DNA: TGTGCCAGCAGCCTTTCTAGCGGGAGGTACCCCTACGAGCAGTACTTC. The encoded protein is CASSLSSGRYPYEQYF.

This sequence joins TRBV5-4 and TRBJ2-5; 8 nucleotides line up with TRBD1. The V and J ends lost 0 bases and 5 bases, in that order; junction bases with no gene match: 3. The CDR3 runs 14 residues. Germline V lookup: CDR1 SGHNT, CDR2 YYREEE (reference sequence). The CDR3 loop is CASSLGTGRETQYF. CDR3 sequence (DNA): TGTGCCAGCAGCTTGGGGACAGGGAGGGAGACCCAGTACTTC.

This chain joins TRBV30 and TRBJ2-7; TRBD1 is a possible D gene (6 bases). This CDR3 is 12 amino acids long. CDR1 and CDR2 (germline): GTSNPN, SVGIG (reference sequence). The V end was cut by 0 bases, the J end by 4 bases, with 7 bases between. CDR3 sequence: CAWSVGAYEQYF. Here the CDR3 DNA reads TGTGCCTGGAGTGTGGGGGCGTACGAGCAGTACTTC.

The CDR3 reads CASRRLTYNEQFF. The CDR3, as DNA: TGTGCCAGCAGGAGACTTACATACAATGAGCAGTTCTTC. The J gene is TRBJ2-1, the V gene TRBV27; D unresolved. Germline V gene data show CDR1 as MNHEY and CDR2 as SMNVEV (reference sequence). Between the trimmed V and J ends, which lost 6 bases and 4 bases, there was a span of 10 bases. This CDR3 has 13 amino acids.